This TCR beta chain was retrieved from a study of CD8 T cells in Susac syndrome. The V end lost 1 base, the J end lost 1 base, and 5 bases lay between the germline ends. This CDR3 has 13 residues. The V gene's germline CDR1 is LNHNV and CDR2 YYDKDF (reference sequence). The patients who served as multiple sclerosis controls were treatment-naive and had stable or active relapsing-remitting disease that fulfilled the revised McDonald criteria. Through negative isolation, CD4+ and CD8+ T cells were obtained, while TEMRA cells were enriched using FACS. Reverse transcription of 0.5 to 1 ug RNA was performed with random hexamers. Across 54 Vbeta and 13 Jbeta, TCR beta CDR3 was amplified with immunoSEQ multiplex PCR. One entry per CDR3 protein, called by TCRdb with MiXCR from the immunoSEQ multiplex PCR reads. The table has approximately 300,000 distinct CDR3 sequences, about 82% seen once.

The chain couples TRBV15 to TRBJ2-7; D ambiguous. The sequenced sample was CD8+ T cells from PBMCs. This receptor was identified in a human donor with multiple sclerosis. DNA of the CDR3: TGTGCCACCAGCAGAGCAAGTTCCTACGAGCAGTACTTC. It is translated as CATSRASSYEQYF.